These 19 T cell receptor beta chains were sequenced from one sample in a study of cytomegalovirus exposure and HLA in healthy donors. The PCR was carried out with 60 Vbeta primers and 13 Jbeta primers. TCRdb's table, derived via immunoSEQ multiplex PCR, lists solely in-frame clones and lacks some. The top ten clones hold 2% to 2.5% of a sample with about 120,000 clones, 74% of them seen once. Sequencing was done on a sample of PBMCs. The receptor set was obtained from a human donor in good health.

The rearrangement links TRBV6-6 to TRBJ1-5, with TRBD1 matching over 10 bases. V was pared by 6 bases and J by 1 base, with 6 bases of the junction left unmatched. CDR3 length: 16 amino acids. Germline V gene data show CDR1 as MNHNY and CDR2 as SVGAGI (reference sequence). The CDR3 DNA reads as TGTGCCAGCAGCAGACAGGGGGCCGGGAGCAATCAGCCCCAGCATTTT. It yields the protein CASSRQGAGSNQPQHF.

Turning to this clone: As the CDR3 is not closed by the conserved phenylalanine or tryptophan, this likely results from a read error. This chain joins TRBV2 and TRBJ2-7; D possibly corresponds to TRBD1 (6 bases). Germline CDR1 and CDR2: SNHLY and FYNNEI. This CDR3 has 15 amino acids. The ends were cut back, 2 bases at V and 2 bases at J, with 13 bases in the middle. The CDR3 DNA reads TGTGCCAGCAGTGAAAGGTCAGGGGTCACCTACGAGCAGTACCTC. Residues: CASSERSGVTYEQYL.

The genes are TRBV7-9 and TRBJ1-2, with D possibly TRBD1 on 5 matching bases. The CDR3 has 14 amino acids. V lost 5 bases and J 4 bases, leaving 14 bases between the germline ends. Per germline, CDR1 SEHNR and CDR2 FQNEAQ (reference sequence). In nucleotides, the CDR3 is TGTGCCAGCAGCCTTGACAGTAACCTCTATGGCTACACCTTC. This encodes CASSLDSNLYGYTF.

This chain's CDR3 is CASSAQVGGSTDTQYF. The CDR3 DNA follows: TGTGCCAGCAGCGCACAGGTCGGGGGAAGCACAGATACGCAGTATTTT. The chain has TRBV6-4 and TRBJ2-3; possible D gene TRBD2, 6 bases. V was trimmed by 6 bases and J by 0 bases, leaving 16 bases between them. Germline values: CDR1 MRHNA, CDR2 SNTAGT. The CDR3 consists of 16 residues.

The J gene is TRBJ2-1, the V gene TRBV27, with 10 bases that match TRBD1. This CDR3 has 14 residues. V gave up 4 bases and J gave up 6 bases; unmatched junction bases: 3. Per the germline V gene, CDR1 is MNHEY and CDR2 is SMNVEV (reference sequence). CDR3: CASSSGTGVNEQFF. The DNA for the CDR3 is TGTGCCAGCAGTTCCGGGACAGGGGTCAATGAGCAGTTCTTC.

In this sample, this clone turned up a few times. This chain joins TRBV7-2 and TRBJ2-7; 10 positions agree with TRBD2. The CDR3 runs 12 residues. Unmatched junction bases numbered 5, after V lost 3 bases and J lost 12 bases. Germline V gene lookup returns CDR1 SGHTA and CDR2 FQGNSA. CDR3 sequence: CASSFPGLAPYF. The CDR3 DNA follows: TGTGCCAGCAGCTTTCCGGGACTAGCGCCGTACTTC.

The sample holds one count of this clone. J is TRBJ1-5 and V is TRBV18; D possibly corresponds to TRBD1 (5 bases). Germline V gives CDR1 KGHSH, CDR2 LQKENI. The CDR3 loop spans 14 amino acids. The V and J ends lost 3 bases and 10 bases respectively, with 16 bases between them. CDR3 loop: CASSPGREVGPQHF. The CDR3 DNA is TGTGCCAGCTCACCGGGCAGGGAGGTAGGTCCCCAGCATTTT. The entire variable domain, with the rest obtained from reference TRBV18 and TRBJ1-5, is as follows: NAGVMQNPRHLVRRRGQEARLRCSPMKGHSHVYWYRQLPEEGLKFMVYLQKENIIDESGMPKERFSAEFPKEGPSILRIQQVVRGDSAAYFCASSPGREVGPQHFGDGTRLSIL.

The rearrangement joins TRBV25-1 to TRBJ2-3, with 9 positions matching TRBD2. Germline assignment: CDR1 MGHDK and CDR2 SYGVNS. This CDR3 has 16 amino acids. The trim removed 2 bases at V and 2 bases at J, leaving 5 bases unmatched. The CDR3 region has the DNA TGTGCCAGCAGTGAAGGTATAGCGGGGGACACAGATACGCAGTATTTT. This encodes CASSEGIAGDTDTQYF.

The V and J genes are TRBV2 and TRBJ1-2; no definite D call. Trimming pared 6 bases from V and 2 bases from J, leaving 16 bases between. This CDR3 spans 15 amino acids. Germline V gives CDR1 SNHLY, CDR2 FYNNEI. The CDR3 DNA sequence: TGTGCCAGCAGGGCCCCGGAGAACGTGAACTATGGCTACACCTTC. It translates to CASRAPENVNYGYTF. The full variable domain, its missing parts supplied by reference TRBV2 and TRBJ1-2, is EPEVTQTPSHQVTQMGQEVILRCVPISNHLYFYWYRQILGQKVEFLVSFYNNEISEKSEIFDDQFSVERPDGSNFTLKIRSTKLEDSAMYFCASRAPENVNYGYTFGSGTRLTVV.

V usage is TRBV4-2 and J usage is TRBJ2-5; weak D call: TRBD2 (6 bases). The CDR3 runs to 15 residues. Germline CDR1 LGHNA, CDR2 YNFKEQ. V lost 0 bases and J 7 bases, leaving 15 bases between the germline ends. In nucleotides, the CDR3 is TGTGCCAGCAGCCAAGATAAGTCCGGACTAAGGACCCAGTACTTC. This encodes CASSQDKSGLRTQYF.

This chain connects TRBV28 to TRBJ2-1; 7 bases map to TRBD1. Per germline, CDR1 MDHEN and CDR2 SYDVKM. The CDR3 has 12 residues. Trimming took 6 bases from V and 12 from J; bases not matched to a gene: 8. The CDR3 nucleotides read TGTGCCAGCAGCATACCCGGGACAGTGCAGTTCTTC. Its protein is CASSIPGTVQFF.

This clone was counted only a few times. The chain couples TRBV7-2 to TRBJ2-7, with 12 bases identical to TRBD1. Losses at the gene ends were 5 bases for V and 5 bases for J; bases not matched to a gene: 10. CDR1 and CDR2 (germline): SGHTA, FQGNSA. The CDR3 is made up of 16 amino acids. Here the CDR3 DNA reads TGTGCCAGCAGCCCCCGGGCTGGGACAGGGGGCAACGAGCAGTACTTC. Translating it yields CASSPRAGTGGNEQYF.

This clone has only one observation. The chain recombines TRBV5-8 with TRBJ1-5; 9 bases fit TRBD1. Per the germline V gene, CDR1 is SGHTS and CDR2 is YDEGEE. Trimming at V came to 2 bases and at J to 3 bases, leaving 6 bases not matched to a gene. This CDR3 has 16 residues. CDR3 nucleotide sequence: TGTGCCAGCAGCTTTGACAGGGGGACCGACAATCAGCCCCAGCATTTT. Amino acids: CASSFDRGTDNQPQHF. Based on the CDR3 plus reference TRBV5-8 and TRBJ1-5, the full variable domain is EAGVTQSPTHLIKTRGQQATLRCSPISGHTSVYWYQQALGLGLQFLLWYDEGEERNRGNFPPRFSGRQFPNYSSELNVNALELEDSALYLCASSFDRGTDNQPQHFGDGTRLSIL.

The chain joins TRBV27 to TRBJ2-5; D is perhaps TRBD1 (5 bases). CDR1 is MNHEY, CDR2 SMNVEV, per germline (reference sequence). This CDR3 spans 17 amino acids. V lost 2 bases and J 5 bases, leaving 21 bases between the germline ends. The CDR3: CASSLELLGECRETQYF. The CDR3 bases are TGTGCCAGCAGTTTAGAGTTGCTAGGGGAATGTAGGGAGACCCAGTACTTC.

The chain has TRBV6-1 and TRBJ2-2; no clear D gene. The V gene lost 7 bases and the J gene lost 0 bases, with 12 bases spanning the gap. The germline V gene encodes CDR1 MNHNS and CDR2 SASEGT. This CDR3 comprises 15 residues. CDR3 bases: TGTGCCAGCAATTATGCTGGCTCGAACACCGGGGAGCTGTTTTTT. Translated: CASNYAGSNTGELFF.

J is TRBJ1-1 and V is TRBV6-6; D ambiguous. Per the germline V gene, CDR1 is MNHNY and CDR2 is SVGAGI (reference sequence). V lost 2 bases, J lost 11 bases, and 21 bases lay in between. The CDR3 spans 15 residues. The DNA for the CDR3 is TGTGCCAGCAGTTACGGGAATTGGCCAGAGGGCTGGGCTTTCTTT. Its protein is CASSYGNWPEGWAFF.

The chain joins TRBV5-1 to TRBJ1-6; 7 bases match TRBD1. V lost 1 base, J lost 9 bases, and 10 bases stayed unmatched. The CDR3 totals 16 residues. CDR1 SGHRS and CDR2 YFSETQ come from the germline V gene. The CDR3 nucleotides read TGCGCCAGCAGCTTGTCCTTCAGGGGGACCGTTTCACCCCTCCACTTT. This encodes CASSLSFRGTVSPLHF. Together with reference TRBV5-1 and TRBJ1-6, the CDR3 gives the full variable domain: KAGVTQTPRYLIKTRGQQVTLSCSPISGHRSVSWYQQTPGQGLQFLFEYFSETQRNKGNFPGRFSGRQFSNSRSEMNVSTLELGDSALYLCASSLSFRGTVSPLHFGNGTRLTVT.

V and J are TRBV5-1 and TRBJ2-5; perhaps TRBD1 as D (6 bases). Germline V gene lookup returns CDR1 SGHRS and CDR2 YFSETQ. Between the trimmed V and J ends, which lost 4 bases and 3 bases, there was a span of 16 bases. The CDR3 consists of 15 residues. CDR3 sequence: CASSPRTGKEETQYF. The CDR3 DNA sequence: TGCGCCAGCAGCCCACGAACAGGGAAAGAAGAGACCCAGTACTTC.

The chain carries TRBV4-1 and TRBJ2-1, with 9 bases lining up with TRBD1. The CDR3 is 15 residues long. Trimming at V came to 3 bases and at J to 6 bases, leaving 6 bases not matched to a gene. Germline CDR1 reads MGHRA; CDR2 reads YSYEKL. The CDR3 DNA follows: TGCGCCAGCAGCCAGCCGGGACAGGGCGTCAATGAGCAGTTCTTC. It is translated as CASSQPGQGVNEQFF.